Listed below are T cell receptor beta chains from one sample, sequenced in a study of blood T cell repertoires in COVID-19. The assay was immunoSEQ multiplex PCR, and TCRdb's table has in-frame clones only and misses some. The sample carries a few hundred thousand clones, about 82% recorded once. The sequenced material came from peripheral blood. These receptors originate from a woman aged 45-60 years with acute or convalescent COVID-19. The CDR3 runs from the conserved cysteine through the conserved F or W. D genes are given only for firm matches. Rows give clone size only sometimes, using once, few, many, or a class for an expanded clone.

>TRBV5-1|.|TRBJ1-1|TRBD1
CASSRTLGTANTEAFF
TGCGCCAGCAGCCGCACATTGGGGACAGCGAACACTGAAGCTTTCTTT
>TRBV11-2|.|TRBJ1-5|.
CASSPSSEASWAQHF
TGTGCCAGCAGCCCGAGTTCCGAGGCCTCCTGGGCCCAGCATTTT
>TRBV10-1|.|TRBJ2-7|.
CASSESEDPVAEQYF
TGCGCCAGCAGTGAGTCAGAAGATCCGGTAGCCGAGCAGTACTTC
>TRBV5-4|.|TRBJ2-7|.
CASSFGNIGFDEQYF
TGTGCCAGCAGTTTCGGGAATATCGGGTTCGACGAGCAGTACTTC
>TRBV12-5|once|TRBJ2-1|TRBD2
CASATTSGNNEQFF
TGTGCTAGTGCCACGACTAGCGGTAACAATGAGCAGTTCTTC
>TRBV7-2|.|TRBJ1-2|.
CASSFGGGDYGYTF
TGTGCCAGCAGCTTCGGAGGTGGGGACTATGGCTACACCTTC
>TRBV28|once|TRBJ2-1|.
CASVGQINVGDEQFF
TGTGCCAGCGTAGGACAGATCAATGTTGGTGATGAGCAGTTCTTC
>TRBV18|.|TRBJ2-5|TRBD1
CASSPPGQGFQETQYF
TGTGCCAGCTCACCGCCGGGACAGGGCTTCCAAGAGACCCAGTACTTC
>TRBV5-1|.|TRBJ1-4|.
CASSTQGWPHEKLFF
TGCGCCAGCAGCACACAGGGTTGGCCGCACGAAAAACTGTTTTTT
>TRBV4-1|.|TRBJ1-5|TRBD1
CASSVDRSNQPQHF
TGCGCCAGCAGCGTGGACAGGAGCAATCAGCCCCAGCATTTT
>TRBV7-9|.|TRBJ2-7|.
CASSQQGPYEQYF
TGTGCCAGCAGCCAACAGGGACCCTACGAGCAGTACTTC
>TRBV25-1|.|TRBJ2-5|TRBD2
CASSSSGIETQYF
TGTGCCAGCAGTTCTAGCGGGATCGAGACCCAGTACTTC
>TRBV29-1|.|TRBJ2-1|TRBD2
CSVEDLFPGGEYEQFF
TGCAGCGTTGAAGATCTTTTCCCGGGAGGAGAGTATGAGCAGTTCTTC
>TRBV27|once|TRBJ1-1|.
CASRIVGGNTEAFF
TGTGCCAGCAGAATAGTGGGGGGGAACACTGAAGCTTTCTTT
>TRBV2|.|TRBJ2-5|TRBD1
CASRKGQVLETQYF
TGTGCCAGCAGGAAGGGACAGGTATTGGAGACCCAGTACTTC
>TRBV5-8|.|TRBJ2-5|.
CASSRGLFQETQYF
TGTGCCAGCAGCCGAGGACTATTCCAAGAGACCCAGTACTTC
>TRBV28|.|TRBJ1-1|.
CASQRGLTEAFF
TGTGCCAGCCAGCGGGGTCTTACTGAAGCTTTCTTT
>TRBV6-5|once|TRBJ1-6|.
CASSYSGSPFDSPLHF
TGTGCCAGCAGTTACTCGGGCAGCCCTTTCGATTCACCCCTCCACTTT
>TRBV7-9|.|TRBJ1-3|TRBD1
CASSPRDSRSGNTIYF
TGTGCCAGCAGCCCGAGGGACAGCCGCTCTGGAAACACCATATATTTT
>TRBV7-2|.|TRBJ1-3|.
CASSQRLAGNTIYF
TGTGCCAGCAGCCAGCGGCTTGCTGGAAACACCATATATTTT
>TRBV4-3|.|TRBJ2-7|TRBD1
CASSQDGQGVYEQYF
TGCGCCAGCAGCCAAGATGGCCAGGGGGTCTACGAGCAGTACTTC
>TRBV7-2|.|TRBJ1-1|TRBD1
CASSPHRGRAEAFF
TGTGCCAGCAGCCCCCACAGGGGGCGGGCTGAAGCTTTCTTT
>TRBV5-6|.|TRBJ1-4|.
CASSMGRGRNEKLFF
TGTGCCAGCAGCATGGGGCGGGGGCGGAATGAAAAACTGTTTTTT
>TRBV12-5|.|TRBJ2-3|TRBD2
CASGSGLAGNTDTQYF
TGTGCTAGTGGTTCGGGACTAGCGGGAAACACAGATACGCAGTATTTT
>TRBV28|.|TRBJ1-2|.
CASIEGVDYGYTF
TGTGCCAGCATTGAGGGGGTTGACTATGGCTACACCTTC
>TRBV28|.|TRBJ2-5|.
CASSLSSETQYF
TGTGCCAGCAGTTTAAGTAGTGAGACCCAGTACTTC
>TRBV6-4|.|TRBJ2-1|TRBD2
CASSKGGLAVGSGQFF
TGTGCCAGCAGCAAGGGAGGACTAGCGGTGGGATCAGGACAGTTCTTC
>TRBV15|.|TRBJ2-3|.
CATSRDRQGNTDTQYF
TGTGCCACCAGCAGAGATAGGCAGGGAAATACAGATACGCAGTATTTT
>TRBV11-2|.|TRBJ2-7|.
CASSPRRGPSSYEQYF
TGTGCCAGCAGTCCCCGCAGGGGCCCTAGCTCCTACGAGCAGTACTTC
>TRBV2|.|TRBJ1-3|.
CASSAPYSGNTIYF
TGTGCCAGCAGTGCCCCGTACTCTGGAAACACCATATATTTT
>TRBV7-9|once|TRBJ1-4|.
CASSLGQGNEKLFF
TGTGCCAGCAGCTTAGGGCAGGGCAATGAAAAACTGTTTTTT
>TRBV6-5|.|TRBJ1-4|.
CASSLGQRGKLFF
TGTGCCAGCAGTTTAGGACAGCGAGGGAAACTGTTTTTT
>TRBV7-9|.|TRBJ2-1|.
CASSLVGDIHEQFF
TGTGCCAGCAGCTTAGTCGGGGACATACATGAGCAGTTCTTC
>TRBV30|.|TRBJ2-7|.
CAWSVGTGLGQYF
TGTGCCTGGAGTGTAGGAACAGGCCTTGGGCAGTACTTC
>TRBV10-1|.|TRBJ2-4|.
CASNPTGKLAKNIQYF
TGCGCCAGCAATCCGACAGGAAAACTAGCCAAAAACATTCAGTACTTC
>TRBV5-1|few|TRBJ2-7|TRBD1
CASSSTGDPYEQYF
TGCGCCAGCAGCTCTACAGGGGATCCATACGAGCAGTACTTC
>TRBV3-1/TRBV3-2|.|TRBJ1-5|TRBD1
CASSFGQGGQPQHF
TGTGCCAGCAGCTTCGGACAGGGGGGCCAGCCCCAGCATTTT
>TRBV5-1|.|TRBJ2-2|TRBD1
CASSPGTGAATGELFF
TGCGCCAGCAGCCCAGGTACAGGGGCGGCCACCGGGGAGCTGTTTTTT
>TRBV28|once|TRBJ2-7|TRBD2
CASSLNPAGVTYEQYF
TGTGCCAGCAGTTTAAATCCAGCGGGAGTTACTTACGAGCAGTACTTC
>TRBV20-1|few|TRBJ2-3|.
CKWASTDTQYF
TGCAAATGGGCTAGCACAGATACGCAGTATTTT
>TRBV18|.|TRBJ2-5|.
CASSPLTDSQYF
TGTGCCAGCTCACCACTGACGGACAGCCAGTACTTC
>TRBV15|once|TRBJ2-7|TRBD2
CATSRDQSGTSGYEQYF
TGTGCCACCAGCAGAGATCAAAGTGGGACTAGCGGCTACGAGCAGTACTTC
>TRBV4-1|.|TRBJ2-7|TRBD2
CASSQGLAGSYEQYF
TGCGCCAGCAGCCAAGGACTAGCGGGATCCTACGAGCAGTACTTC